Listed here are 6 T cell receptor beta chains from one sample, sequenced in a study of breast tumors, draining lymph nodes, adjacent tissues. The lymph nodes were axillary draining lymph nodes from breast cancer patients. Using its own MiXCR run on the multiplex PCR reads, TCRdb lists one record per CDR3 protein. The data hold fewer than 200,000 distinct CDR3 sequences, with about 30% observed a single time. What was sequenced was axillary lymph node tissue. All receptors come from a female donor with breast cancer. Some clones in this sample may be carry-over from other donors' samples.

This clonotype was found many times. In nucleotides, the CDR3 is TGCGCCAGCAGGGCTTACAGGGAGGGTGCTAGCACAGATACGCAGTATTTT. Translating gives CASRAYREGASTDTQYF. The chain has TRBV10-2 and TRBJ2-3; the D gene is possibly TRBD2 (7 bases). The ends were cut back, 6 bases at V and 0 bases at J, with 19 bases in the middle. CDR1 is WSHSY and CDR2 is SAAADI in the germline V gene. The CDR3 is made up of 17 amino acids.

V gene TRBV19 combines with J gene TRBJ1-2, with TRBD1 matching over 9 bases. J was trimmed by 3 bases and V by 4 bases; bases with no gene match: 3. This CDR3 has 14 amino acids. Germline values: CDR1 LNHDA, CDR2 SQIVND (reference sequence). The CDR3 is CASSTRQGDYGYTF. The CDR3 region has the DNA TGTGCCAGTAGTACAAGACAGGGGGACTATGGCTACACCTTC.

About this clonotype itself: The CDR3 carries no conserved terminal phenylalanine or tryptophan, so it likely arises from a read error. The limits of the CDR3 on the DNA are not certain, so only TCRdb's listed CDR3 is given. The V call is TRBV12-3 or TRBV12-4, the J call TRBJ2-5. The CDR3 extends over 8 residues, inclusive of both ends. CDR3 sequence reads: CASSTQNT.

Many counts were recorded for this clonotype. Written as DNA, the CDR3 is TGCAGTGCTAGGAATCGAACAGTATATTCACCCCTCCACTTT. It codes for CSARNRTVYSPLHF. The rearrangement joins TRBV20-1 to TRBJ1-6; D not resolved. Germline values: CDR1 DFQATT, CDR2 SNEGSKA (reference sequence). The V end was cut by 3 bases, the J end by 8 bases, with 14 bases between. The CDR3 spans 14 residues.

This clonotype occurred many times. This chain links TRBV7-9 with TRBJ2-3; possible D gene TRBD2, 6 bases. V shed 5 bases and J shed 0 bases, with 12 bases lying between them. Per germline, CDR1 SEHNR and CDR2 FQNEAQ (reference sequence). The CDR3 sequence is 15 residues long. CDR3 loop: CASSPGTGSTDTQYF. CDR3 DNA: TGTGCCAGCAGCCCAGGGACTGGAAGCACAGATACGCAGTATTTT.

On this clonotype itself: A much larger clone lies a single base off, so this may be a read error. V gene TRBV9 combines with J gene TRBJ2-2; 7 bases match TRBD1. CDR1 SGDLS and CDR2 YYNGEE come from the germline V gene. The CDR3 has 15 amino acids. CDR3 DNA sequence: TGTGCCAGCACCCGGACAGGAGCGGCGACCGGGGAGCTGCTTTTT. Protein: CASTRTGAATGELLF.